This T cell receptor beta chain was identified during a study of cytomegalovirus exposure and HLA in healthy donors. This clone has more than one count but fewer than ten. Its antigen is still unknown. PCR employed 60 Vbeta and 13 Jbeta primers. The repertoire was sequenced with immunoSEQ multiplex PCR; TCRdb's copy has only in-frame clones and lacks some. There are about 80,000 clones in the sample; approximately 60% occur only once, and 4% to 4.5% lies in the top ten. CDR3 size: 15 residues. Trimming took 5 bases from V and 0 from J, leaving 11 bases between them. Germline V gene lookup returns CDR1 LNHNV and CDR2 YYDKDF (reference sequence). Study-level findings and limits: The study found most TCR sequences rare, yet found some public TCRs in many donors. Accounts indicate the classifier identified cytomegalovirus status with strong specificity and sensitivity. An analysis done earlier found most TCR beta V segments productive about 90% or about 30% of the time. Presence/absence analyses took donor sequencing depth as roughly uniform.

This TCR was recovered from a male donor in good health and CMV-seropositive. The source material was PBMCs. The rearrangement uses TRBV15 and TRBJ2-4, with D tentatively TRBD2 (6 bases). This chain's CDR3 is CATSAGGIAKNIQYF. DNA of the CDR3: TGTGCCACCAGCGCAGGAGGGATAGCCAAAAACATTCAGTACTTC.